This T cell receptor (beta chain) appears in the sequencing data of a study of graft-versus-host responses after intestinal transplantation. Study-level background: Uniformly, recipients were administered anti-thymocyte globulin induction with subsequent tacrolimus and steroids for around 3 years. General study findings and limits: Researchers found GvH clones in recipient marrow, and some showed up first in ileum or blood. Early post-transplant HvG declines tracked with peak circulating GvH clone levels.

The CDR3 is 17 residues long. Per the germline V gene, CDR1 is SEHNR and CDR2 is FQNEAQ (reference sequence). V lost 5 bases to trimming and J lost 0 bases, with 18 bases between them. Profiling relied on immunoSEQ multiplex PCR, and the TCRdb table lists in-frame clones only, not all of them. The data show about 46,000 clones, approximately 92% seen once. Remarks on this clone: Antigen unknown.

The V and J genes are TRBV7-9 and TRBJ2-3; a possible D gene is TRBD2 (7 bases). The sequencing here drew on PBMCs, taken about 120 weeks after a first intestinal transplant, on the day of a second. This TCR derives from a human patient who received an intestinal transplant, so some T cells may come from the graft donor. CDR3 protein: CASSTRWGRESTDTQYF. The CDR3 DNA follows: TGTGCCAGCAGCACTCGCTGGGGGCGGGAGAGCACAGATACGCAGTATTTT.